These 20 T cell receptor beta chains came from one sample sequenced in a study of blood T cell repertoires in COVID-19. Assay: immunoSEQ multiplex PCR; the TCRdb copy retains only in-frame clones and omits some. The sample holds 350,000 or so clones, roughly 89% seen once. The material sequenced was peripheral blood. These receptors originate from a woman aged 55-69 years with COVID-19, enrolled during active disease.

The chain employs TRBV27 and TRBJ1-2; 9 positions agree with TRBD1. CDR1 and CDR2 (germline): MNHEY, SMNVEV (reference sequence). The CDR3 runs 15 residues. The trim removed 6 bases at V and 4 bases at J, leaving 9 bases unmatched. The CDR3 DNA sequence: TGTGCCAGCAGCTCTCCCACAGGGGGCGTCTATGGCTACACCTTC. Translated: CASSSPTGGVYGYTF.

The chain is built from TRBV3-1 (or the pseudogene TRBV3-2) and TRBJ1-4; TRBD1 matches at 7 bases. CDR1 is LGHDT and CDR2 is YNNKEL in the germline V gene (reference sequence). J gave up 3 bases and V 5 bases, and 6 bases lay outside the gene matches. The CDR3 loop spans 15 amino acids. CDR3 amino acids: CASSAGTAANEKLFF. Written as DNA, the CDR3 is TGTGCCAGCAGCGCCGGGACAGCCGCTAATGAAAAACTGTTTTTT.

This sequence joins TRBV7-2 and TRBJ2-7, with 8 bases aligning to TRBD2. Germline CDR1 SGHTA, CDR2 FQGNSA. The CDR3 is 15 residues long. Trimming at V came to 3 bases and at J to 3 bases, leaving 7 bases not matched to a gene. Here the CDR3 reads CASSFRAGGLYEQYF. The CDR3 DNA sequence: TGTGCCAGCAGCTTCCGGGCGGGGGGTCTCTACGAGCAGTACTTC.

CDR3 in DNA: TGTGCCAGCAGCTTAGAGCCAGGGGTGTTGTACGATGAGCAGTTCTTC. Residues: CASSLEPGVLYDEQFF. The V call is TRBV7-9, the J call TRBJ2-1; D possibly corresponds to TRBD1 (6 bases). Trimming shortened V by 1 base and J by 8 bases, and 18 bases separated the two germline ends. CDR3 size: 16 residues. Germline V gene lookup returns CDR1 SEHNR and CDR2 FQNEAQ (reference sequence). Variable domain in full (rest from reference TRBV7-9 and TRBJ2-1): DTGVSQNPRHKITKRGQNVTFRCDPISEHNRLYWYRQTLGQGPEFLTYFQNEAQLEKSRLLSDRFSAERPKGSFSTLEIQRTEQGDSAMYLCASSLEPGVLYDEQFFGPGTRLTVL.

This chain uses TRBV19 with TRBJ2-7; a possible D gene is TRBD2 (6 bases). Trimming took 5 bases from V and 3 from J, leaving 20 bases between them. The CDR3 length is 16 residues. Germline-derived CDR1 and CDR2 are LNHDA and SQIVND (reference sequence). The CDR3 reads CASSEVGGAIYYEQYF. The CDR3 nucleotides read TGTGCCAGTAGTGAAGTGGGGGGTGCTATTTACTACGAGCAGTACTTC.

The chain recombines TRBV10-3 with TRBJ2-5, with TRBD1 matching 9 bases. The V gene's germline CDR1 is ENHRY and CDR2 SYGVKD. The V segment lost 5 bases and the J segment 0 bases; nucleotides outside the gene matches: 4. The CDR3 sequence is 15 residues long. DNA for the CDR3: TGTGCCATCAGTCGGACAGGGGCCTACCAAGAGACCCAGTACTTC. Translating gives CAISRTGAYQETQYF.

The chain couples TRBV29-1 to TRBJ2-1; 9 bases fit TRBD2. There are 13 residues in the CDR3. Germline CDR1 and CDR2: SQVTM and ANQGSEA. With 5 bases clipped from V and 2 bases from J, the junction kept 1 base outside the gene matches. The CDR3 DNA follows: TGCAGCGTTAGCGGGGGGCCCTACAATGAGCAGTTCTTC. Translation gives CSVSGGPYNEQFF.

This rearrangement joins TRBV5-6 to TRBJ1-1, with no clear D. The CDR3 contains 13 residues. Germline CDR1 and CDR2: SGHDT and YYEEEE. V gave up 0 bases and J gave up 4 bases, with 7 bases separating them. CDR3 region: CASSLGAGTEAFF. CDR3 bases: TGTGCCAGCAGCTTGGGCGCCGGCACTGAAGCTTTCTTT.

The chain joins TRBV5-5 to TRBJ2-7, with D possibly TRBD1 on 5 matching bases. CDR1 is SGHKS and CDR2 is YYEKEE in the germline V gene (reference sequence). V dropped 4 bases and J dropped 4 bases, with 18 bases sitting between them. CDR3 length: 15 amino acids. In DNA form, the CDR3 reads TGTGCCAGCAGCACAGGACCCCTAGGCTTTTACGAGCAGTACTTC. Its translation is CASSTGPLGFYEQYF.

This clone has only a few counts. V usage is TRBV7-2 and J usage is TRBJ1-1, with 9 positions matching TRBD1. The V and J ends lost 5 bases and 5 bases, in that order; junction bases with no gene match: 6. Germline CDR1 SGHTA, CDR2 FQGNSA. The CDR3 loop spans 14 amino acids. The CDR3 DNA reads TGTGCCAGCAGCCTGGACAGGGGTGTAACTGAAGCTTTCTTT. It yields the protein CASSLDRGVTEAFF.

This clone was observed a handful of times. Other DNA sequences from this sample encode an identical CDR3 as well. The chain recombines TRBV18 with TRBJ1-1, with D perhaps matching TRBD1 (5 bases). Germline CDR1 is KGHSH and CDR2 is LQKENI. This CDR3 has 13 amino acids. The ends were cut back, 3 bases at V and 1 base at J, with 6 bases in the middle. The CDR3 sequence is CASSPTGNTEAFF. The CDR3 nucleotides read TGTGCCAGCTCACCCACAGGGAACACTGAAGCTTTCTTT.

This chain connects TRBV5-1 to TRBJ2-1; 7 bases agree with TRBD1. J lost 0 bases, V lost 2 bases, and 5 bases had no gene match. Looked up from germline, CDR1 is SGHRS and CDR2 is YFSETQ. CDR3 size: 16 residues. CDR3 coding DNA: TGCGCCAGCAGCTTAAGGACAGGTAGCTCCTACAATGAGCAGTTCTTC. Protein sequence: CASSLRTGSSYNEQFF.

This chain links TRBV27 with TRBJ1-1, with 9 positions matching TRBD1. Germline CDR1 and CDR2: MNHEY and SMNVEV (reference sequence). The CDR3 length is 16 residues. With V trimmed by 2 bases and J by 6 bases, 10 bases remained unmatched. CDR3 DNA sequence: TGTGCCAGCAGTTTAGCCCCCGGACAGGGGTACGCTGAAGCTTTCTTT. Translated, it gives CASSLAPGQGYAEAFF.

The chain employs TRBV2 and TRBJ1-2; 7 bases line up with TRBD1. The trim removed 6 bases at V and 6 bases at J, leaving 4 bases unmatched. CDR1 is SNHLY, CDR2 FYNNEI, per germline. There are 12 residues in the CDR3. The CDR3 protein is CASSAGQNGYTF. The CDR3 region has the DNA TGTGCCAGCAGCGCGGGACAGAATGGCTACACCTTC.

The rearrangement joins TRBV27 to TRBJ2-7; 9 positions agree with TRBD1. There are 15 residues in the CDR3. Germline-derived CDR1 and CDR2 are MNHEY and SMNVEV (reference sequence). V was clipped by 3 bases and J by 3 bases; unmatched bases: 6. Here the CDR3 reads CASSLRQGGVYEQYF. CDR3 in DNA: TGTGCCAGCAGTTTGAGACAGGGGGGAGTCTACGAGCAGTACTTC.

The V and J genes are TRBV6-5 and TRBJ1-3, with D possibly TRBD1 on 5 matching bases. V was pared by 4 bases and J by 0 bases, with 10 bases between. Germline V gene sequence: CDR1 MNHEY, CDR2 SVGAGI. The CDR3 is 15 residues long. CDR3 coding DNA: TGTGCCAGCAGTTCGGGGGTGATCTCTGGAAACACCATATATTTT. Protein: CASSSGVISGNTIYF.

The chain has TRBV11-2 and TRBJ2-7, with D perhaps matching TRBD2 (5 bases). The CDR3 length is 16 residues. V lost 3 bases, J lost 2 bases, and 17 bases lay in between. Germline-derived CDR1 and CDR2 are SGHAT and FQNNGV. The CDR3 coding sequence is TGTGCCAGCAGCTTTTCACGGGGTGCAGAGACCTACGAGCAGTACTTC. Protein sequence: CASSFSRGAETYEQYF.

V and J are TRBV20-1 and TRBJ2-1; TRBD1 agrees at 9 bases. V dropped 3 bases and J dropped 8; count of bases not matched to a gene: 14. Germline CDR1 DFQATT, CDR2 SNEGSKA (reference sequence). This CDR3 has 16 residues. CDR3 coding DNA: TGCAGTGCTAGTCGCGTCTCTGGGACAGGGAGTTATGAGCAGTTCTTC. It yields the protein CSASRVSGTGSYEQFF.

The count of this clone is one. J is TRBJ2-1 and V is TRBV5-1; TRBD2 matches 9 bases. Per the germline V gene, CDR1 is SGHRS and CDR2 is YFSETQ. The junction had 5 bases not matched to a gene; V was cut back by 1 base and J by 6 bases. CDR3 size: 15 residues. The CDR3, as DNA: TGCGCCAGCAGCTTGATGACAGCGGGGGGCAATGAGCAGTTCTTC. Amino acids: CASSLMTAGGNEQFF. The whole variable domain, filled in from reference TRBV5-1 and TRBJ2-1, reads KAGVTQTPRYLIKTRGQQVTLSCSPISGHRSVSWYQQTPGQGLQFLFEYFSETQRNKGNFPGRFSGRQFSNSRSEMNVSTLELGDSALYLCASSLMTAGGNEQFFGPGTRLTVL.

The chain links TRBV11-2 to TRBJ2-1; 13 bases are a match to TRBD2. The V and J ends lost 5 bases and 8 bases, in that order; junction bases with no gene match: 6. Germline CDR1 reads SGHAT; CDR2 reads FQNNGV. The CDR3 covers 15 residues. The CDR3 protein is CASSLGLAGVDEQFF. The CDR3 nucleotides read TGTGCCAGCAGCCTCGGACTAGCGGGGGTCGATGAGCAGTTCTTC.